This TCR beta chain was captured in a study of blood T cells in healthy people across ages. Study background: Every two T cells gave about one barcoded beta molecule via template switching. Study-wide findings and caveats: Per million T cells, TCR beta diversity dropped about linearly as age rose.

The germline gives CDR1 SGHNT, CDR2 YENEEA. V gave up 4 bases and J gave up 0 bases, with 11 bases separating them. The CDR3 spans 15 residues. The second PCR ran roughly 7 to 12 cycles with a sample-barcoded 5' primer and J-beta primers. TCRdb processed the 5' RACE reads anew with MiXCR; each CDR3 protein has one entry. The sample has approximately 1.5 million distinct CDR3 sequences; about 31% are singletons. As concerns this clonotype: The antigen remains unidentified.

Specimen: blood. This sequence was found in a woman in her 30s in good health. The chain couples TRBV11-3 to TRBJ2-3; D ambiguous. CDR3 region: CASSSDNPSTDTQYF. CDR3 nucleotides: TGTGCCAGCAGCTCAGACAACCCTAGCACAGATACGCAGTATTTT.